Each of the 27 T cell receptor beta chains below was sequenced from the same sample in a study of beta chain features in type 1 diabetes. Study findings and constraints: In every one of the four CD4+ subsets, TCRB CDR3s were moderately but significantly shorter in Type 1 diabetes patients.

The sequenced template was cDNA made from the entire isolated RNA. Profiled with immunoSEQ multiplex PCR; TCRdb holds only in-frame clones, not every one. The sample shows approximately 150,000 clones, about 13% of them seen only once. No antigen has been identified for these receptors. The material sequenced was central memory CD4+ T cells from blood. The receptors originated from a man between 18 and 29 years old with type 1 diabetes.

The table lists this clone with many counts. The chain recombines TRBV29-1 with TRBJ2-7, with D uncertain. CDR3 size: 14 residues. V lost 3 bases to trimming and J lost 6 bases, with 18 bases between them. The V gene's germline CDR1 is SQVTM and CDR2 ANQGSEA. The CDR3 nucleotides are TGCAGCGTTGATCCGCAGACCCCCGACGGCGAGCAGTACTTC. This codes for CSVDPQTPDGEQYF.

This clone was detected only a few times. The rearrangement joins TRBV10-2 to TRBJ1-6; no clear D gene. The V gene lost 3 bases and the J gene lost 10 bases, with 16 bases spanning the gap. This CDR3 region has 15 residues. Germline V gives CDR1 WSHSY, CDR2 SAAADI. For the CDR3, the DNA is TGCGCCAGCAGTGATTCGAGCTTTTCTTCCTCACCCCTCCACTTT. The encoded protein is CASSDSSFSSSPLHF.

The table lists this clone with a few counts. The chain employs TRBV10-3 and TRBJ2-7; TRBD1 aligns across 7 bases. The CDR3 spans 13 residues. After removal of 9 bases from V and 2 bases from J, the junction contained 7 bases not matched to a gene. Germline CDR1 ENHRY, CDR2 SYGVKD. In nucleotides, the CDR3 is TGTGCCATAAAAACAGGGGATCCCTACGAGCAGTACTTC. Translated: CAIKTGDPYEQYF.

This chain connects TRBV15 to TRBJ2-7; 9 bases are a match to TRBD1. The CDR3 is made up of 14 amino acids. J gave up 6 bases and V 0 bases, and 3 bases lay outside the gene matches. Germline assignment: CDR1 LNHNV and CDR2 YYDKDF (reference sequence). The CDR3 region has the DNA TGTGCCACCAGCAGAGACCGGACAGGGGTCGAGCAGTACTTC. Translating gives CATSRDRTGVEQYF.

This clone was recorded a few times. V gene TRBV4-1 combines with J gene TRBJ2-3; D is ambiguous. The germline V gene has CDR1 MGHRA and CDR2 YSYEKL. The V end lost 1 base, the J end lost 0 bases, and 11 bases lay between the germline ends. The CDR3 is 16 amino acids. CDR3 residues: CASSQVNLVSTDTQYF. For the CDR3, the DNA is TGCGCCAGCAGCCAAGTAAACCTGGTCAGCACAGATACGCAGTATTTT.

In its sample, this clone was seen many times. The junction departs from germline at one end; a sequencing error may be responsible. The identical CDR3 is also encoded by other nucleotide sequences in the sample. The gene calls are TRBV30 and TRBJ2-3; 10 bases line up with TRBD2. The germline V gene encodes CDR1 GTSNPN and CDR2 SVGIG (reference sequence). This CDR3 contains 15 residues. The CDR3 spells CAWMGLAGATYTQYF. In DNA form, the CDR3 reads TGTGCCTGGATGGGTCTAGCGGGGGCCACATATACGCAGTATTTT.

The V gene is TRBV18, the J gene TRBJ2-5, with D unresolved. V was clipped by 3 bases and J by 3 bases, with 5 bases between them. The CDR3 sequence is 12 residues long. From germline, CDR1 is KGHSH and CDR2 LQKENI. CDR3 residues: CASSPMEETQYF. The DNA of the CDR3 is TGTGCCAGCTCACCGATGGAAGAGACCCAGTACTTC.

A few counts support this clone. The chain is built from TRBV7-2 and TRBJ2-3; D unclear. With 3 bases removed from V and 7 bases from J, the gap between germline ends came to 5 bases. CDR3 length: 11 amino acids. Germline assignment: CDR1 SGHTA and CDR2 FQGNSA. The CDR3 is CASSFINTQYF. CDR3 bases: TGTGCCAGCAGCTTTATCAATACGCAGTATTTT. Based on the CDR3 plus reference TRBV7-2 and TRBJ2-3, the full variable domain is GAGVSQSPSNKVTEKGKDVELRCDPISGHTALYWYRQSLGQGLEFLIYFQGNSAPDKSGLPSDRFSAERTGGSVSTLTIQRTQQEDSAVYLCASSFINTQYFGPGTRLTVL.

This clone was detected a few times. The genes are TRBV5-1 and TRBJ2-5; 8 bases match TRBD1. The CDR3 runs to 15 residues. CDR1 is SGHRS and CDR2 is YFSETQ in the germline V gene. With 7 bases clipped from V and 2 bases from J, the junction kept 10 bases outside the gene matches. In DNA form, the CDR3 reads TGCGCCAGCCGACTAACGACAGGGGAGCAAGAGACCCAGTACTTC. Translated: CASRLTTGEQETQYF.

The table lists this clone with a count of one. V is TRBV28 and J is TRBJ1-2; D may be TRBD1 (5 bases). The germline V gene has CDR1 MDHEN and CDR2 SYDVKM. CDR3 length equals 14 residues. Trimming pared 1 base from V and 5 bases from J, leaving 11 bases between. CDR3 in amino acids: CASSLSGGPYGYTF. CDR3 nucleotide sequence: TGTGCCAGCAGTTTATCCGGGGGTCCTTATGGCTACACCTTC.

This sequence joins TRBV19 and TRBJ2-4; TRBD1 might be the D (5 bases). CDR3 length equals 13 residues. With 5 bases removed from V and 5 bases from J, the gap between germline ends came to 10 bases. Germline-derived CDR1 and CDR2 are LNHDA and SQIVND (reference sequence). CDR3 sequence (DNA): TGTGCCAGTAGTGGGCAGGGTCAAAACATTCAGTACTTC. As protein: CASSGQGQNIQYF.

The V call is TRBV21-1, the J call TRBJ2-3; no check of the table's D call, TRBD1, against the DNA was made. TRBV21-1 is a pseudogene locus. The CDR3 totals 16 residues. CDR3 loop: CASSNGHRGVTDTQYF. Here the CDR3 DNA reads TGTGCCAGCAGCAATGGGCACAGGGGAGTCACAGATACGCAGTATTTT.

A few counts support this clone. This sequence joins TRBV28 and TRBJ1-6; D ambiguous. Germline loops: CDR1 MDHEN, CDR2 SYDVKM. The V gene lost 7 bases and the J gene lost 7 bases, with 8 bases spanning the gap. The CDR3 runs 12 residues. The CDR3 DNA sequence: TGTGCCAGCACCAATGGGAATTCACCCCTCCACTTT. Translation gives CASTNGNSPLHF.

This chain links TRBV30 with TRBJ1-1; 11 bases map to TRBD1. CDR3 length: 16 residues. From germline, CDR1 is GTSNPN and CDR2 SVGIG (reference sequence). With 5 bases clipped from V and 1 base from J, the junction kept 9 bases outside the gene matches. The chain's CDR3 is CAWSRDRGFTNTEAFF. The CDR3 nucleotides are TGTGCCTGGTCCCGGGACAGGGGGTTCACGAACACTGAAGCTTTCTTT.

This clone has only a few counts. The chain couples TRBV14 to TRBJ1-2; D unresolved. CDR3 size: 15 residues. Looked up from germline, CDR1 is SGHDN and CDR2 is FVKESK. The V gene lost 3 bases and the J gene lost 7 bases, with 18 bases spanning the gap. CDR3 sequence: CASSQAGVTSSGYTF. DNA for the CDR3: TGTGCCAGCAGCCAGGCTGGCGTCACAAGCTCTGGCTACACCTTC.

This clone was observed a few times. V is TRBV19 and J is TRBJ1-1, with D hard to call. CDR1 and CDR2 (germline): LNHDA, SQIVND (reference sequence). This CDR3 region has 14 residues. V lost 6 bases to trimming and J lost 0 bases, with 11 bases between them. The DNA of the CDR3 is TGTGCCAGTAGATCCGGGCCGGTGAACACTGAAGCTTTCTTT. Translating gives CASRSGPVNTEAFF.

This clone has only a few counts. The genes are TRBV7-9 and TRBJ1-4, with D possibly being TRBD1 (5 bases). Between the trimmed V and J ends, which lost 0 bases and 3 bases, there was a span of 5 bases. There are 14 residues in the CDR3. Germline V gene sequence: CDR1 SEHNR, CDR2 FQNEAQ (reference sequence). CDR3 nucleotide sequence: TGTGCCAGCAGCTTAGCGGGGGCTAATGAAAAACTGTTTTTT. Translated: CASSLAGANEKLFF.

This clone was seen a handful of times. This chain connects TRBV5-4 to TRBJ1-2, with D perhaps TRBD1 (6 bases). The CDR3 contains 13 residues. The germline V gene encodes CDR1 SGHNT and CDR2 YYREEE (reference sequence). Deletions cut 0 bases from V and 5 bases from J, with 8 bases between. CDR3 nucleotides: TGTGCCAGCAGCTTGGACGGACAGTATGGCTACACCTTC. Amino acids: CASSLDGQYGYTF.

The chain couples TRBV29-1 to TRBJ1-1; tentative D call: TRBD1 (5 bases). The CDR3 is made up of 19 amino acids. Germline assignment: CDR1 SQVTM and CDR2 ANQGSEA. The V gene lost 0 bases and the J gene lost 1 base, with 24 bases spanning the gap. In DNA form, the CDR3 reads TGCAGCGTTGAAGACCTCGATTTTAGGGTAGGGGTGAAGAACACTGAAGCTTTCTTT. It encodes CSVEDLDFRVGVKNTEAFF.

J is TRBJ2-1 and V is TRBV6-1; TRBD1 agrees at 7 bases. The V segment lost 6 bases and the J segment 6 bases; nucleotides outside the gene matches: 5. CDR1 is MNHNS, CDR2 SASEGT, per germline. This CDR3 contains 13 residues. CDR3 nucleotide sequence: TGTGCCAGCAGCCGACAGGGCTCCAATGAGCAGTTCTTC. Translated, it gives CASSRQGSNEQFF.

V is TRBV11-2 and J is TRBJ2-3, with TRBD1 matching 8 bases. The germline gives CDR1 SGHAT, CDR2 FQNNGV. This CDR3 has 13 amino acids. The V segment lost 8 bases and the J segment 6 bases; nucleotides outside the gene matches: 7. The CDR3 protein is CASRGQGADTQYF. CDR3 nucleotides: TGTGCCAGCCGGGGGCAGGGGGCGGATACGCAGTATTTT.

The chain uses TRBV28 and TRBJ2-5, with D unresolved. Germline lookup yields CDR1 MDHEN and CDR2 SYDVKM. V shed 7 bases and J shed 5 bases, with 8 bases lying between them. CDR3 length: 11 amino acids. CDR3 DNA sequence: TGTGCCAGCACGTCTCGGGAGACCCAGTACTTC. Protein sequence: CASTSRETQYF.

Only a few counts were recorded for this clone. The rearrangement links TRBV28 to TRBJ1-2; the D is unclear. Per the germline V gene, CDR1 is MDHEN and CDR2 is SYDVKM. This CDR3 comprises 15 residues. Trimming stripped 3 bases from V and 0 bases from J, with 11 bases between. The CDR3 DNA reads as TGTGCCAGCAGTTTGGGGAGACCCACTAACTATGGCTACACCTTC. This sequence encodes CASSLGRPTNYGYTF.

This clone has more than one count but fewer than ten. The chain joins TRBV7-8 to TRBJ1-1, with no clear D. Germline CDR1 and CDR2: SGHVS and FQNEAQ. V gave up 5 bases and J gave up 1 base, with 14 bases separating them. The CDR3 extends over 15 amino acids. CDR3 DNA sequence: TGTGCCAGCAGCGATAGACGGATTTCGAACACTGAAGCTTTCTTT. This gives the protein CASSDRRISNTEAFF.

A few counts support this clone. The chain is built from TRBV6-1 and TRBJ2-3, with D possibly matching TRBD1 (6 bases). Germline-derived CDR1 and CDR2 are MNHNS and SASEGT. The CDR3 has 16 amino acids. Trimming cost V 2 bases and J 3 bases, with 15 bases left between them. In DNA form, the CDR3 reads TGTGCCAGCAGTGAAAGGGCAGGGGTGTTTACAGATACGCAGTATTTT. This codes for CASSERAGVFTDTQYF.

The chain couples TRBV7-6 to TRBJ2-7; 7 bases map to TRBD1. The germline gives CDR1 SGHVS, CDR2 FNYEAQ. V lost 1 base, J lost 2 bases, and 2 bases stayed unmatched. The CDR3 consists of 14 residues. The CDR3 DNA reads as TGTGCCAGCAGCTTAGATCAGGGGGCCTACGAGCAGTACTTC. It codes for CASSLDQGAYEQYF.

Regarding this clone: Distinct nucleotide sequences in the sample also encode this CDR3. The V gene is TRBV19, the J gene TRBJ2-4; D is unresolved. The germline V and J ends were trimmed by 9 bases and 0 bases, with 9 bases remaining between them. This CDR3 comprises 13 residues. Germline loops: CDR1 LNHDA, CDR2 SQIVND (reference sequence). CDR3 protein: CASMGLAKNIQYF. The CDR3 DNA follows: TGTGCCAGCATGGGCCTAGCCAAAAACATTCAGTACTTC. The variable domain in full, completed from reference TRBV19 and TRBJ2-4, reads DGGITQSPKYLFRKEGQNVTLSCEQNLNHDAMYWYRQDPGQGLRLIYYSQIVNDFQKGDIAEGYSVSREKKESFPLTVTSAQKNPTAFYLCASMGLAKNIQYFGAGTRLSVL.